This is a list of T cell receptor beta chains from one sample in a study of vaccination and CD4 T cells after COVID-19. These receptors have no identified antigens. TCRdb redid the calling of the PCR reads with MiXCR, one entry per CDR3 protein. The sample contains just under 20,000 distinct CDR3 sequences, roughly 50% of which appear only once. The sample taken for sequencing was cultured CD4+ T cells from blood. These receptors originate from a human donor with COVID-19. The CDR3 runs from the conserved cysteine through the conserved F or W. D genes are given only for firm matches. Clone sizes are given selectively: once, few, many, or a class where the clone is expanded.

TRBD1,TRBJ1-1,once,TRBV18,16,CASSSQGGSGNTEAFF,TGTGCCAGCTCATCGCAAGGGGGCTCGGGGAACACTGAAGCTTTCTTT
.,TRBJ1-6,.,TRBV19,15,CASSGEWGFGSPLHF,TGTGCCAGTAGTGGGGAGTGGGGATTTGGTTCACCCCTCCACTTT
.,TRBJ1-2,few,TRBV6-5,13,CASSWSLGYGYTF,TGTGCCAGCAGTTGGTCGTTAGGGTATGGCTACACCTTC
.,TRBJ1-6,.,TRBV6-1,14,CASRGTRGNSPLHF,TGTGCCAGCAGGGGGACGAGGGGTAATTCACCCCTCCACTTT
.,TRBJ2-3,.,TRBV6-2/TRBV6-3,14,CASRRLQVTDTQYF,TGTGCCAGCCGCCGCCTCCAGGTCACAGATACGCAGTATTTT
.,TRBJ2-1,few,TRBV28,16,CASTGGRAESYNEQFF,TGTGCCAGCACCGGTGGCCGGGCAGAATCCTACAATGAGCAGTTCTTC
.,TRBJ1-5,few,TRBV19,15,CASSGAIIGNQPQHF,TGTGCCAGTAGTGGTGCCATCATTGGTAATCAGCCCCAGCATTTT
.,TRBJ2-3,few,TRBV20-1,14,CSARDPTSGDTQYF,TGCAGTGCTAGAGATCCGACAAGCGGAGATACGCAGTATTTT
.,TRBJ1-1,once,TRBV2,16,CASSDLPGEGNTEAFF,TGTGCCAGCAGTGATCTCCCAGGCGAGGGAAACACTGAAGCTTTCTTT
TRBD2,TRBJ2-5,.,TRBV20-1,15,CSARDGLAGEETQYF,TGCAGTGCTAGAGATGGACTAGCGGGGGAAGAGACCCAGTACTTC
TRBD1,TRBJ2-5,.,TRBV2,14,CASSEGQGGETQYF,TGTGCCAGCAGTGAGGGACAGGGGGGCGAGACCCAGTACTTC
.,TRBJ1-6,.,TRBV20-1,14,CSAVPGQFNSPLHF,TGCAGTGCCGTACCGGGACAATTTAATTCACCCCTCCACTTT
.,TRBJ1-1,.,TRBV28,12,CASSLDGTEAFF,TGTGCCAGCAGTCTAGACGGCACTGAAGCTTTCTTT
.,TRBJ1-3,.,TRBV6-5,15,CASSYEGETGNTIYF,TGTGCCAGCAGTTACGAAGGGGAAACTGGAAACACCATATATTTT
.,TRBJ1-5,.,TRBV20-1,15,CSARAAQGSNQPQHF,TGCAGTGCTAGGGCCGCCCAGGGGAGCAATCAGCCCCAGCATTTT
.,TRBJ1-6,few,TRBV30,13,CAWSKQGISPLHF,TGTGCCTGGAGTAAACAGGGAATCTCACCCCTCCACTTT
.,TRBJ2-3,few,TRBV6-1,13,CASAGRGFDTQYF,TGTGCCAGCGCTGGACGAGGGTTCGATACGCAGTATTTT
TRBD1,TRBJ1-4,.,TRBV7-2,14,CASSPDRGQEKLFF,TGTGCCAGCAGCCCAGACAGGGGCCAGGAAAAACTGTTTTTT
TRBD1,TRBJ1-3,.,TRBV20-1,14,CSAHNRGSGNTIYF,TGCAGTGCTCATAACAGGGGTTCTGGAAACACCATATATTTT
.,TRBJ2-7,.,TRBV20-1,15,CSASIVPQSSYEQYF,TGCAGTGCTAGTATTGTCCCTCAAAGCTCCTACGAGCAGTACTTC
.,TRBJ2-2,few,TRBV25-1,15,CASTTAGLNTGELFF,TGTGCCAGCACCACCGCGGGGCTGAACACCGGGGAGCTGTTTTTT